This is a list of T cell receptor beta chains from one sample in a study of blood T cell repertoires in COVID-19. Produced via immunoSEQ multiplex PCR; TCRdb's table is partial and in-frame only. The sample includes under 300,000 clones, just under 90% of them seen just once. Sequenced sample: peripheral blood. These TCRs come from a woman aged 40 to 55 with acute or convalescent COVID-19. Both conserved end residues are part of each CDR3. The D gene is left open where the match is weak. Rows give clone size only sometimes, using once, few, many, or a class for an expanded clone.

len	d_gene	abundance	v_gene	j_gene	CDR3nt	CDR3aa
15	TRBD1	-	TRBV5-5	TRBJ2-3	TGTGCCAGCAGCGTGGGACAGGGGGCGAGGGATACGCAGTATTTT	CASSVGQGARDTQYF
13	-	-	TRBV6-1	TRBJ1-1	TGTGCCAGCAGTGAAGCGCTGGTCCTAGAGGCTTTCTTT	CASSEALVLEAFF
16	TRBD2	-	TRBV25-1	TRBJ2-1	TGTGCCAGCAGTGACCCCACTAGCGGGGGGCTCAATGAGCAGTTCTTC	CASSDPTSGGLNEQFF
15	-	-	TRBV6-5	TRBJ2-3	TGTGCCAGCAGTTACTCCCCGTCTAGCACAGATACGCAGTATTTT	CASSYSPSSTDTQYF
12	-	-	TRBV4-1	TRBJ1-1	TGCGCCAGCAGCCATCGTGACACTGAAGCTTTCTTT	CASSHRDTEAFF
14	-	once	TRBV19	TRBJ2-3	TGTGCCAGTAGCACCTCCCAGATCGCAGATACGCAGTATTTT	CASSTSQIADTQYF
15	-	-	TRBV5-4	TRBJ2-1	TGTGCCAGCAGTACCGGTACTAGTAGGAACAATGAGCAGTTCTTC	CASSTGTSRNNEQFF
14	TRBD1	-	TRBV2	TRBJ2-3	TGTGCCAGCAGGGACAGGGCGGGGACAGATACGCAGTATTTT	CASRDRAGTDTQYF
12	-	few	TRBV6-1	TRBJ1-5	TGTGCCAGCAGTGAAATGGTCGGGCCCCAGCATTTT	CASSEMVGPQHF
13	-	-	TRBV9	TRBJ2-5	TGTGCCAGCAGCCCGGGACTCTCAGAGACCCAGTACTTC	CASSPGLSETQYF